Reported below is one T cell receptor (beta chain). Within its sample, this clone is hyperexpanded (1% or more). The input lacks base qualities; no much larger clone sits a single base away. The library was made by the immunoSEQ multiplex PCR assay. What TCRdb holds here is the immuneACCESS table cut down to in-frame rearrangements. Part of the clones is not present; checked against another copy, under half of the missing clones reflect an unresolved V gene, and the others are unexplained. The sample table records 20 or so clones. CDR1 and CDR2 are read off the germline V gene (reference sequence) as LNHDA and SQIVND. The CDR3 has 14 amino acids, counting the end cysteine and phenylalanine. The sequence is cut down to CDR3 DNA, 42 bases in frame from base 1. The germline V end is reduced by 8 bases and the J end by 1 base; junction bases left unmatched: 7. These data come from a study of T cell repertoires in chronic hepatitis B (dated by TCRdb to between 2017 and 2020).

The chain uses TRBV19 and TRBJ2-5; 7 middle bases align to TRBD2. This TCR was recovered from a human donor with chronic hepatitis B virus infection. Sequencing used HBV core (core195) epitope-specific CD8+ T cells from PBMCs. The DNA sequence is TGTGCCAGTGAAGCGGGATATGGCCAAGAGACCCAGTACTTC. This codes for CASEAGYGQETQYF.